This TCR beta chain is drawn from a study of blood T cell repertoires in COVID-19. Study background: Samples taken during acute and convalescent COVID-19 were collected in the United States, Italy and Spain. Sample material is recorded as cDNA or gDNA derived from T cells, B-cell-depleted T cells, or PBMCs.

Authors' data handling: Estimated nucleated cell counts came from reference gene primer amplification. Profiled with immunoSEQ multiplex PCR; TCRdb holds only in-frame clones, not every one. For V, J and clone size, that table is used; D and trimming come from the DNA. The sample lists about 150,000 clones; under 85% were seen once. Germline V CDR1 and CDR2: LGHDT, YNNKEL (reference sequence). The CDR3 is made up of 15 amino acids. V was cut by 1 base and J by 10 bases, with 19 bases left in between. The sequenced sample consisted of peripheral blood. The V call is TRBV3-1 (or the pseudogene TRBV3-2), the J call TRBJ2-5; D perhaps matches TRBD2 (7 bases). This TCR was recovered from a man aged 50-60 years with active or convalescent COVID-19. The CDR3 region is CASSQVGQEGGIQYF. The CDR3 bases are TGTGCCAGCAGCCAAGTCGGTCAAGAGGGGGGGATCCAGTACTTC.